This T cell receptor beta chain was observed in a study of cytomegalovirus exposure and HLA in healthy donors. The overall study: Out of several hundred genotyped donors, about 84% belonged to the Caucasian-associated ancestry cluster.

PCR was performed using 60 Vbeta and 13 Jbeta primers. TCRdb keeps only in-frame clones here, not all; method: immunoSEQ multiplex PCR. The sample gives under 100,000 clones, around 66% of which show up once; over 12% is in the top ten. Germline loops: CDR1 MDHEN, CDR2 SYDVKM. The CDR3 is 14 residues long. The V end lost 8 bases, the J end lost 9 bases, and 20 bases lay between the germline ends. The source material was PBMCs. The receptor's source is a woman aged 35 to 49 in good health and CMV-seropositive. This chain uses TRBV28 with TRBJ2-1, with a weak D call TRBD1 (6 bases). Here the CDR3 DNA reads TGTGCCAGCTATGGGGGCACGTTCCAACTTGAGCAGTTCTTC. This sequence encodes CASYGGTFQLEQFF.